These 22 T cell receptor beta chains were sequenced from one sample in a study of T cell changes during pregnancy in multiple sclerosis. Generated by immunoSEQ multiplex PCR, the TCRdb table keeps only in-frame clones and is missing some. This sample has roughly 100,000 clones, with 91% found just once. The specimen comprised peripheral blood, sampled before pregnancy. The receptor source for this set is a female donor with multiple sclerosis, enrolled in a pregnancy study.

The J gene is TRBJ2-7, the V gene TRBV7-9; 12 bases line up with TRBD2. Germline V gene lookup returns CDR1 SEHNR and CDR2 FQNEAQ (reference sequence). Trimming removed 7 bases from V and 6 bases from J; junction bases left unmatched: 16. This CDR3 has 17 residues. This CDR3 reads CASILAPPGLAGSEQYF. The CDR3 region has the DNA TGTGCCAGCATCCTTGCACCTCCGGGACTAGCGGGTAGCGAGCAGTACTTC.

The chain is built from TRBV27 and TRBJ2-1, with a weak D call TRBD2 (6 bases). CDR3 length equals 16 residues. Germline values: CDR1 MNHEY, CDR2 SMNVEV (reference sequence). Trimming removed 0 bases from V and 2 bases from J, with 11 bases in between. The CDR3 sequence is CASSLSTASAYNEQFF. CDR3 coding DNA: TGTGCCAGCAGTTTATCGACGGCTAGCGCCTACAATGAGCAGTTCTTC.

This sequence joins TRBV6-5 and TRBJ2-7; TRBD1 aligns across 8 bases. This CDR3 region has 14 residues. Germline V gives CDR1 MNHEY, CDR2 SVGAGI. The trim removed 6 bases at V and 4 bases at J, leaving 8 bases unmatched. CDR3 sequence (DNA): TGTGCCAGCAGGACCGGGACAGGAGGTTACGAGCAGTACTTC. Its translation: CASRTGTGGYEQYF.

The chain joins TRBV9 to TRBJ1-3, with TRBD1 identical over 9 bases. V trimming: 3 bases; J trimming: 1 base; junction bases outside the gene matches: 5. The V gene's germline CDR1 is SGDLS and CDR2 YYNGEE. The CDR3 has 16 residues. CDR3 bases: TGTGCCAGCAGCGCCTCAGACAGGGGGTCTGGAAACACCATATATTTT. It translates to CASSASDRGSGNTIYF.

This clone was observed once. The chain combines TRBV7-9 with TRBJ1-2, with D perhaps TRBD1 (6 bases). In germline, CDR1 is SEHNR, CDR2 FQNEAQ (reference sequence). Between the trimmed V and J ends, which lost 3 bases and 8 bases, there was a span of 13 bases. This CDR3 has 13 residues. CDR3 loop: CASSFQGNTGYTF. The DNA of the CDR3 is TGTGCCAGCAGCTTCCAGGGGAATACGGGCTACACCTTC.

The rearrangement uses TRBV6-5 and TRBJ2-5, with a possible D match to TRBD2 (6 bases). The CDR3 is made up of 14 amino acids. Germline loops: CDR1 MNHEY, CDR2 SVGAGI. The V and J ends lost 8 bases and 3 bases respectively, with 16 bases between them. CDR3 nucleotide sequence: TGTGCCAGCTCCTTTTACGGGGGAGAAGAGACCCAGTACTTC. Amino acids: CASSFYGGEETQYF.

V is TRBV5-1 and J is TRBJ1-6; no firm D call. V lost 4 bases to trimming and J lost 7 bases, with 15 bases between them. In germline, CDR1 is SGHRS, CDR2 YFSETQ. The CDR3 loop spans 15 amino acids. As DNA, the CDR3 is TGCGCCAGCAGCCGGGAAGGCGCTGCCAATTCACCCCTCCACTTT. It translates to CASSREGAANSPLHF.

This chain joins TRBV28 and TRBJ2-7, with 9 nucleotides matching TRBD2. V gave up 2 bases and J gave up 5 bases; unmatched junction bases: 4. Germline V lookup: CDR1 MDHEN, CDR2 SYDVKM. The CDR3 loop spans 14 amino acids. The CDR3 sequence: CASSLAGGDHEQYF. CDR3 nucleotides: TGTGCCAGCAGTTTAGCGGGAGGGGACCACGAGCAGTACTTC.

V usage is TRBV18 and J usage is TRBJ1-1, with D hard to call. This CDR3 is 12 amino acids long. The V and J ends lost 5 bases and 4 bases respectively, with 8 bases between them. Germline CDR1 reads KGHSH; CDR2 reads LQKENI. CDR3 nucleotide sequence: TGTGCCAGCTCAGCCTGGGCCACTGAAGCTTTCTTT. This gives the protein CASSAWATEAFF. The whole variable domain, remainder taken from reference TRBV18 and TRBJ1-1, is NAGVMQNPRHLVRRRGQEARLRCSPMKGHSHVYWYRQLPEEGLKFMVYLQKENIIDESGMPKERFSAEFPKEGPSILRIQQVVRGDSAAYFCASSAWATEAFFGQGTRLTVV.

The chain joins TRBV4-1 to TRBJ2-3, with 11 bases that match TRBD1. The J segment lost 4 bases and the V segment lost 4 bases, leaving 7 bases of the junction unmatched. CDR1 and CDR2 (germline): MGHRA, YSYEKL. CDR3 length: 16 amino acids. The CDR3 nucleotides are TGCGCCAGCAGCCCGGACAGGGGGCGCGGGTCAGATACGCAGTATTTT. This encodes CASSPDRGRGSDTQYF.

This rearrangement joins TRBV7-9 to TRBJ1-2, with D unclear. Per germline, CDR1 SEHNR and CDR2 FQNEAQ (reference sequence). V was pared by 5 bases and J by 8 bases, with 18 bases between. The CDR3 is made up of 14 amino acids. CDR3 region: CASSQRDDSMGYTF. CDR3 nucleotides: TGTGCCAGCAGCCAGCGAGACGATTCTATGGGCTACACCTTC.

This clone showed up just once. The rearrangement uses TRBV5-1 and TRBJ2-1, with 12 bases aligning to TRBD2. J lost 3 bases, V lost 5 bases, and 6 bases had no gene match. The CDR3 consists of 16 residues. The germline V gene encodes CDR1 SGHRS and CDR2 YFSETQ. CDR3 sequence reads: CASRDRLAGVYNEQFF. The DNA of the CDR3 is TGCGCCAGCAGAGACCGACTAGCGGGAGTCTACAATGAGCAGTTCTTC.

The rearrangement uses TRBV5-1 and TRBJ1-3; 8 bases are a match to TRBD1. V shed 8 bases and J 4 bases; nucleotides not matched to a gene: 8. Germline values: CDR1 SGHRS, CDR2 YFSETQ. The length of the CDR3 is 14 residues. The CDR3 reads CASGQGLDGNTIYF. CDR3 nucleotides: TGCGCCAGTGGACAGGGTCTAGACGGAAACACCATATATTTT. Looking up the rest from reference TRBV5-1 and TRBJ1-3 gives the full variable domain: KAGVTQTPRYLIKTRGQQVTLSCSPISGHRSVSWYQQTPGQGLQFLFEYFSETQRNKGNFPGRFSGRQFSNSRSEMNVSTLELGDSALYLCASGQGLDGNTIYFGEGSWLTVV.

The chain links TRBV7-2 to TRBJ1-2, with TRBD1 identical over 9 bases. This CDR3 comprises 15 residues. With V trimmed by 3 bases and J by 5 bases, 7 bases remained unmatched. Germline V lookup: CDR1 SGHTA, CDR2 FQGNSA. The CDR3 loop is CASSLGQGVGYGYTF. The CDR3 nucleotides are TGTGCCAGCAGCTTGGGACAGGGCGTTGGATATGGCTACACCTTC.

This clone occurred once. The chain links TRBV4-2 to TRBJ2-7; 9 bases match TRBD1. V was pared by 0 bases and J by 4 bases, with 10 bases of the junction left unmatched. The CDR3 covers 17 residues. The germline V gene encodes CDR1 LGHNA and CDR2 YNFKEQ. CDR3 DNA: TGTGCCAGCAGCCAAGACTACCGAGGACAGGGGAAATACGAGCAGTACTTC. As protein: CASSQDYRGQGKYEQYF.

This chain links TRBV5-4 with TRBJ2-5, with 15 bases fitting TRBD2. The CDR3 length is 15 residues. The V segment lost 4 bases and the J segment 4 bases; nucleotides outside the gene matches: 2. Germline lookup yields CDR1 SGHNT and CDR2 YYREEE (reference sequence). CDR3 loop: CASSQGLAGGETQYF. The CDR3 DNA sequence: TGTGCCAGCAGCCAGGGACTAGCGGGGGGAGAGACCCAGTACTTC.

The V call is TRBV9, the J call TRBJ2-3, with D possibly matching TRBD2 (5 bases). The V end lost 4 bases, the J end lost 2 bases, and 17 bases lay between the germline ends. CDR1 and CDR2 from the germline V gene are SGDLS and YYNGEE. The CDR3 is made up of 16 amino acids. The CDR3 nucleotides read TGTGCCAGCAGCCCTAGAGGGCAGGCCCCCACAGATACGCAGTATTTT. Its protein product is CASSPRGQAPTDTQYF.

The chain couples TRBV6-5 to TRBJ2-5; 9 positions match TRBD1. This CDR3 contains 15 residues. Trimming removed 6 bases from V and 5 bases from J; junction bases left unmatched: 10. Germline CDR1 and CDR2: MNHEY and SVGAGI. CDR3 residues: CASRPPGQGRETQYF. CDR3 DNA sequence: TGTGCCAGCAGACCTCCGGGACAGGGTAGGGAGACCCAGTACTTC.

This clone has only a few counts. V is TRBV7-9 and J is TRBJ1-1, with D perhaps matching TRBD1 (5 bases). Germline V gene data show CDR1 as SEHNR and CDR2 as FQNEAQ (reference sequence). Trimming stripped 5 bases from V and 10 bases from J, with 11 bases between. This CDR3 is built from 11 residues. The CDR3 DNA reads TGTGCCAGCAGCGTCGGGGGTTTAGCTTTCTTT. Its translation: CASSVGGLAFF.

The chain uses TRBV19 and TRBJ1-1; tentative D call: TRBD1 (5 bases). Trimming removed 2 bases at V and 1 base at J, with 14 bases between. Germline V gives CDR1 LNHDA, CDR2 SQIVND (reference sequence). The CDR3 extends over 16 amino acids. CDR3 bases: TGTGCCAGTAGTATAATTAGGAGCCAGGGGAACACTGAAGCTTTCTTT. Protein: CASSIIRSQGNTEAFF.

The rearrangement links TRBV5-8 to TRBJ1-2, with TRBD1 matching over 7 bases. Germline lookup yields CDR1 SGHTS and CDR2 YDEGEE. CDR3 length: 14 amino acids. J was trimmed by 7 bases and V by 0 bases; bases with no gene match: 6. CDR3 sequence reads: CASSLVGGKGGYTF. Written as DNA, the CDR3 is TGTGCCAGCAGCTTGGTAGGGGGCAAGGGTGGCTACACCTTC.

The chain joins TRBV7-3 to TRBJ1-5, with D perhaps matching TRBD1 (5 bases). Trimming shortened V by 0 bases and J by 6 bases, and 6 bases separated the two germline ends. Looked up from germline, CDR1 is SGHTA and CDR2 is FQGTGA. This CDR3 contains 13 residues. CDR3 sequence reads: CASSLTGGQPQHF. The DNA for the CDR3 is TGTGCCAGCAGCTTAACGGGGGGTCAGCCCCAGCATTTT. The full variable domain, with the rest looked up from reference TRBV7-3 and TRBJ1-5, is GAGVSQTPSNKVTEKGKYVELRCDPISGHTALYWYRQSLGQGPEFLIYFQGTGAADDSGLPNDRFFAVRPEGSVSTLKIQRTERGDSAVYLCASSLTGGQPQHFGDGTRLSIL.